These T cell receptor beta chains were read from a single sample in a study of T-cell reconstitution after alpha-beta-depleted transplantation in children. TCRdb reprocessed the PCR reads with MiXCR, giving one entry per CDR3 protein. Among under 300,000 distinct CDR3 sequences listed, approximately 10% were seen once. Material: peripheral blood, obtained 180 days after TCRalphabeta/CD19-depleted stem cell transplant. The source of these receptors is a male patient between 2 and 10 years old who had a stem cell transplant for chronic granulomatous disease, so the T cells may come from the graft donor. Both conserved end residues are part of each CDR3. A D gene is named only where the DNA matches it firmly.

TRBV13	TRBD1	CASSLGPLTGSYEQYF
TRBV6-5	-	CASSTKGDGKNIQYF
TRBV5-1	TRBD2	CASSLWATSGGNEQFF
TRBV6-2/TRBV6-3	-	CASSYSTGGNHPQHF
TRBV11-2	-	CASSLVGTTSYNEQFF
TRBV7-8	-	CASSLGTANYEQYF
TRBV20-1	-	CSARDPRGAGDTQYF
TRBV12-3/TRBV12-4	-	CASSPGTTQYF
TRBV20-1	TRBD2	CSARGLAGLAKNIQYF
TRBV5-1	TRBD1	CASCSGQGSTEAFF
TRBV15	-	CATSRYYSPRKLETQYF
TRBV11-2	-	CASSSHREYTQYF
TRBV18	-	CASSPLPGGASTDTQYF
TRBV5-1	-	CASSLRPDEKLFF
TRBV5-5	TRBD1	CASSLAPEDRGSYEQYF
TRBV6-1	TRBD2	CASSKILAGRTDTQYF
TRBV18	-	CASSVIGNSGNTIYF
TRBV20-1	-	CSARGLGGINTEAFF
TRBV29-1	TRBD1	CSVRTGAFPTEAFF
TRBV27	TRBD2	CASSSGLAGVPPYNEQFF
TRBV3-1	-	CASSPVTVMHNSPLHF
TRBV20-1	-	CSPPQQGAGNTIYF
TRBV20-1	TRBD2	CSAGRLAEYF
TRBV7-9	-	CASSFPGNNEQFF
TRBV29-1	-	CSVEGGRPPSTDTQYF
TRBV18	-	CASSPPTNEQFF
TRBV5-6	TRBD1	CASRFRDRIYNEQFF
TRBV12-3/TRBV12-4	-	CASSPTRTSVTQYF
TRBV12-3/TRBV12-4	TRBD2	CASSLGLEVTQYF
TRBV5-4	TRBD2	CASSSAIRGLGNEQFF
TRBV7-9	-	CASSKGATYEQYF
TRBV6-5	-	CASSYERADTGELFF
TRBV25-1	TRBD2	CASSDPGTSYEQYF
TRBV7-2	-	CASSPLFDF
TRBV6-2/TRBV6-3	TRBD1	CASRGTGNLNEQFF
TRBV5-5	-	CASSSGGAYSNQPQHF
TRBV7-9	TRBD2	CASSKGLAGEETQYF
TRBV7-8	-	CASTPGTPYYGQFF
TRBV20-1	TRBD2	CSAPILAGGPWDEQFF
TRBV6-1	-	CASSTMANYGYTF
TRBV5-1	-	CASSSGLGSFSYEQYF
TRBV7-6	TRBD2	CASGTSSREQYF
TRBV4-2	TRBD1	CASSQDKDRGVTDTQYF
TRBV7-2	TRBD2	CASSSRLAGGPDEQFF
TRBV6-1	-	CASSELWRELFF
TRBV4-2	-	CASSQGLEADWSYEQYF